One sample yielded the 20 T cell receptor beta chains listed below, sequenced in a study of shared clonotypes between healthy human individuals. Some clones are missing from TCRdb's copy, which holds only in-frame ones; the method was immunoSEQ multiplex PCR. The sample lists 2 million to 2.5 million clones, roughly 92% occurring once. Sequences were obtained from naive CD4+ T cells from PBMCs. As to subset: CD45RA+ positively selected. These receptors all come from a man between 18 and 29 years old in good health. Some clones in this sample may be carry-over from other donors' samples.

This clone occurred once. DNA of the CDR3: TGTGCCAGCAGCTTAAGAATAGCGGGACTCACAGATACGCAGTATTTT. It yields the protein CASSLRIAGLTDTQYF. The V gene is TRBV7-3, the J gene TRBJ2-3; 8 nucleotides agree with TRBD2. The CDR3 is made up of 16 amino acids. Germline V gives CDR1 SGHTA, CDR2 FQGTGA. V was clipped by 1 base and J by 2 bases; unmatched bases: 5.

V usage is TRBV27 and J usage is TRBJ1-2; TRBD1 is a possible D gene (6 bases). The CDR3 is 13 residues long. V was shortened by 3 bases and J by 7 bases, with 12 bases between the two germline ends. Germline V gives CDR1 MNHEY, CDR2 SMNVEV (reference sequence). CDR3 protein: CASSFSGASGYTF. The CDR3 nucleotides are TGTGCCAGCAGTTTCTCAGGGGCAAGTGGCTACACCTTC.

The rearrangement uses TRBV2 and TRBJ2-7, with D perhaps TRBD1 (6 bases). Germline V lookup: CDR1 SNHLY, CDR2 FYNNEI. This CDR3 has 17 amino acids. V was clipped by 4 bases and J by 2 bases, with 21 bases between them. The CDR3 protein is CASSAFLTQGLPYEQYF. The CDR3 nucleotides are TGTGCCAGCAGTGCGTTTCTGACCCAGGGGTTACCCTACGAGCAGTACTTC.

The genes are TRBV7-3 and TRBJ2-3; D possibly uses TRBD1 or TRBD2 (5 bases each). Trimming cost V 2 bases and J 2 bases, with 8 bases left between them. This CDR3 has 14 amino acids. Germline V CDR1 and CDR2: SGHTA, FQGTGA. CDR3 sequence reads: CASSLSGTTDTQYF. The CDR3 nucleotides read TGTGCCAGCAGCTTATCGGGGACCACAGATACGCAGTATTTT.

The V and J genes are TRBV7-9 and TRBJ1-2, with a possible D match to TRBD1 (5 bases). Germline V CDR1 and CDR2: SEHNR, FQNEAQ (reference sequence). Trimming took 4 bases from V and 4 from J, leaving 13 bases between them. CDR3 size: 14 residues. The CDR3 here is CASSSAGGPYGYTF. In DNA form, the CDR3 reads TGTGCCAGCAGCTCCGCCGGGGGTCCCTATGGCTACACCTTC.

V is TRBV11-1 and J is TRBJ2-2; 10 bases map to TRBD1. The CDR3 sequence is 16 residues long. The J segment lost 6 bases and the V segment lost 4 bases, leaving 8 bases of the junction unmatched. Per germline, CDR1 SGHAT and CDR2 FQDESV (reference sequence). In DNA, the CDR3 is TGTGCCAGCAGCTCGGGACAGGGGTTTGTGTCCGGGGAGCTGTTTTTT. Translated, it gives CASSSGQGFVSGELFF.

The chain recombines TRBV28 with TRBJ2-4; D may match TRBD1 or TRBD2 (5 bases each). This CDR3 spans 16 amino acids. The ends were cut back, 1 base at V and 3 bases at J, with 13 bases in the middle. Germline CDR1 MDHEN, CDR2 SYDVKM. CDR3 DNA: TGTGCCAGCAGTTTATTGTGGGGCGCGGGCAAAAACATTCAGTACTTC. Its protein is CASSLLWGAGKNIQYF.

CDR3 loop: CASQGEGWTQYF. DNA for the CDR3: TGTGCCAGCCAGGGGGAGGGATGGACCCAGTACTTC. V usage is TRBV6-6 and J usage is TRBJ2-5; D may correspond to TRBD1 or TRBD2 (7 bases each). This CDR3 is built from 12 residues. The V end lost 8 bases, the J end lost 7 bases, and 14 bases lay between the germline ends. Germline-derived CDR1 and CDR2 are MNHNY and SVGAGI (reference sequence).

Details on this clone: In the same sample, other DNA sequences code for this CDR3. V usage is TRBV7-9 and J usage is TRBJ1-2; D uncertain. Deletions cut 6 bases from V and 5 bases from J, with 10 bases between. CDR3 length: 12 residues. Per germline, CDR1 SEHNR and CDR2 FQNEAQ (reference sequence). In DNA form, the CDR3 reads TGTGCCAGCAGTTTTGGGGATTATGGCTACACCTTC. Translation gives CASSFGDYGYTF.

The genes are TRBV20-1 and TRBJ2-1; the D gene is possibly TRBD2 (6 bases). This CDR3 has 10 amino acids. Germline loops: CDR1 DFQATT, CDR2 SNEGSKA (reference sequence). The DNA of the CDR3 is TGCAGCTCCGGGGGAAATGAGCAGTTCTTC. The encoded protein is CSSGGNEQFF.

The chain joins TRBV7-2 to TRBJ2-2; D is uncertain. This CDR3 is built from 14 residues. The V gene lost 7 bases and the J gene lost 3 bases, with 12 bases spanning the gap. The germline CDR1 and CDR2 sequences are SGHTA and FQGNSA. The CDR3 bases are TGTGCCAGCACCCCACCCCTCCACACCGGGGAGCTGTTTTTT. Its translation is CASTPPLHTGELFF.

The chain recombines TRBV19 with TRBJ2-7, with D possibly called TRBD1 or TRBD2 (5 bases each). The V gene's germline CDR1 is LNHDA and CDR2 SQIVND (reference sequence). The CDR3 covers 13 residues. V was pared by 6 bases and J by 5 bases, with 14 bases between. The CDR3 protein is CASSPGPMNEQYF. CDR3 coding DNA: TGTGCCAGTAGCCCGGGACCGATGAACGAGCAGTACTTC. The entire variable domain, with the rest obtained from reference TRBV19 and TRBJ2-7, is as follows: DGGITQSPKYLFRKEGQNVTLSCEQNLNHDAMYWYRQDPGQGLRLIYYSQIVNDFQKGDIAEGYSVSREKKESFPLTVTSAQKNPTAFYLCASSPGPMNEQYFGPGTRLTVT.

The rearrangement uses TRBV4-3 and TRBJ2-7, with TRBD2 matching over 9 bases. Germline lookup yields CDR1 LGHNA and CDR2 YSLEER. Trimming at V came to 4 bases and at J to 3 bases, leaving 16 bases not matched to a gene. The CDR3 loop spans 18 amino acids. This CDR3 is CASSRNRGSGGRVYEQYF. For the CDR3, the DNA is TGCGCCAGCAGCCGGAACCGCGGATCGGGCGGGAGGGTCTACGAGCAGTACTTC.

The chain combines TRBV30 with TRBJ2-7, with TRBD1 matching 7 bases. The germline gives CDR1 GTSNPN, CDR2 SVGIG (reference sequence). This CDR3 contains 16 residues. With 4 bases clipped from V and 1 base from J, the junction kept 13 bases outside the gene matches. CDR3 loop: CAWTPNRIRGSYEQYF. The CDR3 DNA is TGTGCCTGGACCCCCAACAGAATCAGGGGGTCCTACGAGCAGTACTTC.

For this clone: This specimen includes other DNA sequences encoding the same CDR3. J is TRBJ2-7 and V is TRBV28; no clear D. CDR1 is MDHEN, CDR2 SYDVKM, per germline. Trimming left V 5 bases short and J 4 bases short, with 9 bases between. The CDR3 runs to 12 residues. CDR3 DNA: TGTGCCAGCAGTCCCCGACAATACGAGCAGTACTTC. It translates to CASSPRQYEQYF. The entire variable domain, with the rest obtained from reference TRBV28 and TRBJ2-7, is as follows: DVKVTQSSRYLVKRTGEKVFLECVQDMDHENMFWYRQDPGLGLRLIYFSYDVKMKEKGDIPEGYSVSREKKERFSLILESASTNQTSMYLCASSPRQYEQYFGPGTRLTVT.

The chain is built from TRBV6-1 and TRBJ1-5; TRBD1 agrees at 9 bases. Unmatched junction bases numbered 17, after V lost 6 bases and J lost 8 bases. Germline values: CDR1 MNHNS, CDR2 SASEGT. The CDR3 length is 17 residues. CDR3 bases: TGTGCCAGCAGCGAACTAATACCCGGGACAGGGAGTGAGCCCCAGCATTTT. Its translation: CASSELIPGTGSEPQHF.

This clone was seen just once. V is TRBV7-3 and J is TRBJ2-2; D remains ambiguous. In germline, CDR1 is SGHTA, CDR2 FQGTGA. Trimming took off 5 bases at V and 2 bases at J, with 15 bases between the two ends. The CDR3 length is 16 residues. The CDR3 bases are TGTGCCAGCAGCCCTCATAGGTTTAGCAACACCGGGGAGCTGTTTTTT. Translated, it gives CASSPHRFSNTGELFF.

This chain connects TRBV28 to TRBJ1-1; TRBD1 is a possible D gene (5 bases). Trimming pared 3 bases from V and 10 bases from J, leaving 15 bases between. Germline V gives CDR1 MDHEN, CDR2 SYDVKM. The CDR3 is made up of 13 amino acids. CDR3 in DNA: TGTGCCAGCAGTTTGGCGGGGACCCGACGAGCTTTCTTT. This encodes CASSLAGTRRAFF.

CDR3 in amino acids: CASSDPYLDTQYF. CDR3 nucleotide sequence: TGTGCCAGCAGTGATCCCTATTTAGATACGCAGTATTTT. This chain uses TRBV25-1 with TRBJ2-3; D ambiguous. Germline-derived CDR1 and CDR2 are MGHDK and SYGVNS. The CDR3 contains 13 residues. The V end was cut by 3 bases, the J end by 5 bases, with 9 bases between.

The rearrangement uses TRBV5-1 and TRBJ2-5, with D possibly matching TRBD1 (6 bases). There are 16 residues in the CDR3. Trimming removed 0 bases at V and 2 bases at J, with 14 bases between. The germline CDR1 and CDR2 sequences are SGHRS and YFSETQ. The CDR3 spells CASSLAPGGRQETQYF. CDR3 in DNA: TGCGCCAGCAGCTTGGCTCCTGGGGGCCGGCAAGAGACCCAGTACTTC.